Below, 18 T cell receptor beta chains from the same sample are listed, as sequenced in a study of blood T cell repertoires in COVID-19. Assay used: immunoSEQ multiplex PCR; TCRdb lists only in-frame clones, some missing. Among roughly 220,000 clones listed, around 83% were seen once. Sequenced input: peripheral blood. These receptors all stem from a man aged 45-65 years who had recovered from COVID-19.

The chain recombines TRBV12-3 or TRBV12-4 with TRBJ2-1; D is possibly TRBD1 (5 bases). Trimming stripped 2 bases from V and 12 bases from J, with 8 bases between. The CDR3 runs to 11 residues. DNA of the CDR3: TGTGCCAGCAGTTTATTTAGGGGGCAGTTCTTC. Translation: CASSLFRGQFF.

This rearrangement joins TRBV29-1 to TRBJ2-3, with TRBD2 matching 13 bases. Trimming took 6 bases from V and 8 from J; bases not matched to a gene: 17. Per the germline V gene, CDR1 is SQVTM and CDR2 is ANQGSEA. The CDR3 spans 17 residues. CDR3 in amino acids: CSVTLIGLAGDWATQYF. The CDR3 coding sequence is TGCAGCGTCACTTTGATAGGACTAGCGGGAGACTGGGCTACGCAGTATTTT.

V usage is TRBV28 and J usage is TRBJ2-1; no reliable D call. The V end lost 3 bases, the J end lost 0 bases, and 9 bases lay between the germline ends. Germline CDR1 and CDR2: MDHEN and SYDVKM. The CDR3 loop spans 15 amino acids. DNA of the CDR3: TGTGCCAGCAGTTTCTCACCGAGCTCCTACAATGAGCAGTTCTTC. Translated, it gives CASSFSPSSYNEQFF.

The rearrangement links TRBV29-1 to TRBJ2-1; 15 bases agree with TRBD2. V lost 8 bases and J lost 5; bases outside the gene matches: 10. The CDR3 has 16 amino acids. Looked up from germline, CDR1 is SQVTM and CDR2 is ANQGSEA. The CDR3 reads CSSWTSGRAVDNEQFF. The CDR3 region has the DNA TGCAGCTCCTGGACTAGCGGGAGGGCCGTCGACAATGAGCAGTTCTTC.

The chain employs TRBV7-2 and TRBJ2-1, with 13 positions matching TRBD2. The V gene end was trimmed by 5 bases and the J gene end by 4 bases; junction bases not matched to a gene: 11. CDR1 and CDR2 from the germline V gene are SGHTA and FQGNSA. There are 18 residues in the CDR3. This CDR3 is CASSPSTSGRAGYNEQFF. The CDR3 region has the DNA TGTGCCAGCAGCCCCAGTACTAGCGGGAGGGCAGGATACAATGAGCAGTTCTTC.

The chain combines TRBV2 with TRBJ2-1, with D possibly being TRBD1 (5 bases). The V gene's germline CDR1 is SNHLY and CDR2 FYNNEI. V was shortened by 6 bases and J by 4 bases, with 13 bases between the two germline ends. The CDR3 spans 14 residues. For the CDR3, the DNA is TGTGCCAGCAGGGCGGCGGCAGGGTACAATGAGCAGTTCTTC. Its translation is CASRAAAGYNEQFF.

The chain employs TRBV7-9 and TRBJ2-3; 15 nucleotides match TRBD2. Germline V gives CDR1 SEHNR, CDR2 FQNEAQ (reference sequence). The CDR3 consists of 19 residues. The junction had 11 bases not matched to a gene; V was cut back by 5 bases and J by 2 bases. The CDR3 coding sequence is TGTGCCAGCAGCCTAGGGACTAGCGGGAGGAGAATAATCACAGATACGCAGTATTTT. This encodes CASSLGTSGRRIITDTQYF.

This chain links TRBV9 with TRBJ1-3, with 9 bases fitting TRBD1. The trim removed 0 bases at V and 4 bases at J, leaving 2 bases unmatched. The CDR3 is made up of 15 amino acids. Germline CDR1 SGDLS, CDR2 YYNGEE. The CDR3 sequence is CASSVVGTGGNTIYF. CDR3 DNA: TGTGCCAGCAGCGTAGTTGGGACAGGGGGAAACACCATATATTTT.

The chain joins TRBV7-9 to TRBJ2-1; possible D gene TRBD2, 6 bases. The CDR3 is 14 amino acids. Looked up from germline, CDR1 is SEHNR and CDR2 is FQNEAQ (reference sequence). Trimming shortened V by 5 bases and J by 1 base, and 9 bases separated the two germline ends. The CDR3 reads CASSPSGSYNEQFF. Written as DNA, the CDR3 is TGTGCCAGCAGCCCCAGCGGGTCCTACAATGAGCAGTTCTTC.

The gene calls are TRBV28 and TRBJ2-7; D may be TRBD2 (7 bases). Germline CDR1 MDHEN, CDR2 SYDVKM. The CDR3 covers 16 residues. V shed 1 base and J shed 4 bases, with 17 bases lying between them. CDR3 sequence (DNA): TGTGCCAGCAGTTTATTGGGGGGGGCGTCTGTGTACGAGCAGTACTTC. Its translation: CASSLLGGASVYEQYF.

The V and J genes are TRBV18 and TRBJ2-5, with a tentative D call TRBD2 (6 bases). V was pared by 2 bases and J by 5 bases, with 18 bases between. The CDR3 loop spans 16 amino acids. Per the germline V gene, CDR1 is KGHSH and CDR2 is LQKENI. CDR3 amino acids: CASSPGTGVIPETQYF. As DNA, the CDR3 is TGTGCCAGCTCACCAGGAACGGGGGTAATTCCGGAGACCCAGTACTTC.

V usage is TRBV19 and J usage is TRBJ2-3; possibly TRBD2 for D (5 bases). CDR1 and CDR2 (germline): LNHDA, SQIVND (reference sequence). The V and J ends lost 11 bases and 1 base respectively, with 10 bases between them. CDR3 length: 12 amino acids. The CDR3 DNA reads TGTGCCGCAACCGGGGGCACAGATACGCAGTATTTT. This sequence encodes CAATGGTDTQYF.

This chain connects TRBV5-8 to TRBJ2-7; 9 bases line up with TRBD1. J lost 7 bases, V lost 4 bases, and 9 bases had no gene match. The length of the CDR3 is 14 residues. Germline loops: CDR1 SGHTS, CDR2 YDEGEE. Here the CDR3 DNA reads TGTGCCAGCAGCCGGACAGGGGCTTTTGGGGAGCAGTACTTC. Protein sequence: CASSRTGAFGEQYF.

This clone has a single count. The chain employs TRBV27 and TRBJ2-7; 8 bases line up with TRBD2. The CDR3 extends over 15 amino acids. V was pared by 6 bases and J by 7 bases, with 14 bases of the junction left unmatched. In germline, CDR1 is MNHEY, CDR2 SMNVEV (reference sequence). In DNA, the CDR3 is TGTGCCAGCAGAGTAACACCGGGAGGGGTGAGGGAGCAGTACTTC. Its translation: CASRVTPGGVREQYF.

The chain has TRBV28 and TRBJ1-4; the D gene is possibly TRBD1 (5 bases). Germline CDR1 MDHEN, CDR2 SYDVKM. The CDR3 has 15 amino acids. The V gene lost 3 bases and the J gene lost 8 bases, with 16 bases spanning the gap. CDR3 nucleotides: TGTGCCAGCAGTTTTGGTGGGGGGGAAGGCGAAAAACTGTTTTTT. Translation gives CASSFGGGEGEKLFF.

This clone has more than one count but fewer than ten. The J gene is TRBJ2-7, the V gene TRBV3-1 (or the pseudogene TRBV3-2); TRBD2 matches at 8 bases. The germline CDR1 and CDR2 sequences are LGHDT and YNNKEL (reference sequence). Trimming took 3 bases from V and 4 from J; bases not matched to a gene: 8. This CDR3 spans 15 amino acids. Written as DNA, the CDR3 is TGTGCCAGCAGCCATCAAAGGGCGGGAGGTTACGAGCAGTACTTC. This encodes CASSHQRAGGYEQYF.

This clone was seen once. The chain employs TRBV6-5 and TRBJ2-7, with TRBD2 as a possible D gene (5 bases). This CDR3 has 14 residues. The germline V gene encodes CDR1 MNHEY and CDR2 SVGAGI. V was cut by 6 bases and J by 6 bases, with 18 bases left in between. CDR3 nucleotide sequence: TGTGCCAGCAGCGAGGACTTGGTCCTACTCGAGCAGTACTTC. As protein: CASSEDLVLLEQYF.

The chain joins TRBV7-2 to TRBJ2-7, with 7 positions matching TRBD1. The V gene's germline CDR1 is SGHTA and CDR2 FQGNSA. J was trimmed by 6 bases and V by 0 bases; bases with no gene match: 2. The CDR3 runs to 13 residues. CDR3 nucleotides: TGTGCCAGCAGCTTAGCGACAGGGATCGAGCAGTACTTC. It specifies CASSLATGIEQYF.